This T cell receptor (beta chain) was identified in a study of cytomegalovirus exposure and HLA in healthy donors (TCRdb year 2017). About the investigation overall: An earlier analysis of some 620 of the donors reported 250 to 300 Gb of sequence data and around 120 million unique TCR beta sequences obtained from roughly 180 million T cells. The study aimed to test whether cataloging public T cell receptors could reveal signatures of past pathogen exposure. A few DR-DQ haplotypes were treated as single units for association and clustering because of strong linkage in the cohort. High-throughput TCR immunosequencing, statistical association of individual TCRs with disease status, and machine learning were combined to predict cytomegalovirus infection status. In an earlier analysis of about 590 of the donors, high-throughput TCR beta sequencing was used to judge whether each TCR beta V gene segment behaved as functional or pseudogenic. A later genetic analysis took genome-wide SNP genotypes for about three fifths of the 666 donors and used that subset as a discovery cohort. Among the roughly 410 genotyped donors, about 85% belonged to the genetic ancestry cluster associated with self-reported Caucasian donors. An early release that covered roughly 600 HLA-typed donors contained approximately 300 gigabases of sequencing data and some 87 million unique TCR sequences. The study profiled the T cell repertoires of under 700 subjects by immunosequencing and related them to cytomegalovirus serostatus. The number of donors typed differed by locus, with about 629-640 for A, B, C, DRB1 and DQB1, roughly 520 for DQA1, 606 for DPA1, and roughly 450 for DPB1. Donor age, sex, ethnicity and CMV serostatus were compiled together with the repertoire data. Among 398 genotyped donors of the cohort, an average of around 240,000 unique TCR beta nucleotide sequences were sequenced per donor, roughly 20% of them non-productive. A later analysis re-examined previously published TCR beta repertoires from more than 550 donors and added high-resolution HLA genotyping to investigate patterns of TCR occurrence. The later analysis used no new phenotypic data to find candidate immune exposures, relying instead on TCR beta sequences and their occurrence across donors. Every repertoire in the discovery cohort had been generated on one and the same sequencing platform. A separate validation cohort of roughly 120 different subjects was used in addition to the roughly 700-subject first cohort. HLA typing included class I and class II loci at four-digit resolution. What the research found in general, with its limitations: In the study, about 150 TCR beta chains were listed as associated with cytomegalovirus. Because counts were too low, some 16 rarely observed V segments, including chromosome 9 orphons, were excluded from the earlier analysis of 587 of the donors. A cluster of highly shared sequence variants was judged likely to represent a technical artifact of the sequencing pipeline. In vitro tests confirmed that three of the cytomegalovirus-associated TCR beta chains recognize cytomegalovirus antigens. A further reported finding was that TCR beta sequences accurately predicted the HLA-A and HLA-B alleles for most subjects in the first cohort. In a later analysis, the rate of TCR association differed among HLA loci, with DRB1 alleles having the most associated TCRs and HLA-C alleles having the fewest. Some IMGT-functional V segments, including TRBV6-2 and TRBV6-3, could not be distinguished by the 87-base-pair reads and were therefore excluded. Strong co-occurrence of HLA alleles, especially DR and DQ, made assigning TCR associations to individual alleles difficult. A later analysis associated approximately 17,000 TCR beta sequences with specific HLA alleles at a false discovery rate of 0.05. Because HLA typing was unavailable for some donors at each locus, only the typed subset was used in association tests. CMV serostatus was the only immune exposure information available for the cohort. A later analysis found that most CMV-associated TCR beta chains appeared HLA-restricted, with HLA associations seemingly driven largely by CMV exposure. Correlated functional status among segregating V segments might reflect linkage disequilibrium, but an unknown experimental factor could not be ruled out. While some public TCRs were present in many individuals, most TCR sequences turned up only very rarely across donors. In this cohort, only TCR beta chains were sequenced, and detectable features were limited by the absence of alpha or paired-chain data. Sequencing depth was assumed to be roughly uniform across donors in the presence/absence analyses, though that assumption may not hold. The authors suggested that the approach could potentially be extended to other disease states and immunological phenotypes. A later genetic analysis associated a missense DCLRE1C variant with V-gene and J-gene trimming of TCR beta chains, and an independent cohort replicated the association. In an earlier analysis of approximately 590 of the donors, most TCR beta V segments appeared in productive rearrangements about 87% or about 30% of the time, broadly matching IMGT annotations. In both the original and validation cohorts, the classifier was reported to diagnose cytomegalovirus status with high specificity and sensitivity. In a later genetic analysis, fewer N-insertions in productive TCRs were reported among donors in an Asian-associated ancestry cluster than the approximately 670-donor mean. According to a later analysis, parvovirus B19, influenza, CMV and Epstein-Barr virus appeared linked to several top co-occurrence clusters. Compared with equally common non-associated chains, HLA-associated TCR beta chains in a later analysis were more clonally expanded and had lower generation probabilities.

The method was the immunoSEQ multiplex PCR assay. For the multiplex PCR, a mixture combining 60 forward primers for TCR Vbeta segments and 13 reverse primers for TCR Jbeta segments was used. The CDR3 region of rearranged TCR beta genes was amplified from genomic DNA with a multiplex PCR assay. On the Illumina HiSeq System, the amplified TCR beta libraries were sequenced as 87-base-pair reads. The authors' pipeline ran thus. A later analysis counted tens of millions of unique TCR beta chains across the 670 or so repertoires, and around 9.9 million of these chains were shared by at least two donors. A nearest-neighbor algorithm error-corrected the raw reads and collapsed the reads into unique sequences, merging closely related sequences to remove PCR and sequencing errors. V, D and J gene segments were assigned by aligning CDR3 sequences to IMGT reference sequences. Each retained sequence needed at least a six-nucleotide match to both a V gene segment and a J gene segment. A rearrangement counted as productive if the CDR3 had no stop codons and remained in frame with V and J, and every other rearrangement counted as non-productive. CDR3 was defined according to IMGT convention as the region running from the second conserved V-encoded cysteine to the conserved J-encoded phenylalanine. The earlier analysis of roughly 590 of the donors excluded sequences that lacked an unambiguous match to a single V gene segment. An earlier analysis of fewer than 750 of the donors classified V segments as functional when productive rearrangements were above 56.7% and as segregating when the standard deviation between donors was above 5%. A statistical classification framework was built for diagnosing cytomegalovirus status from the catalog of TCR beta chain sequences. V and J gene assignment, in a later analysis, came from comparing TCR nucleotide sequences with IMGT/GENE-DB human TR gene sequences. In a later analysis, CDR3 sequences and most-parsimonious VDJ recombination scenarios were assigned using the TCRdist pipeline. In a later analysis, every TCR beta chain was defined by the combination of its CDR3 amino acid sequence and its V-gene family, and reads without a unique V-gene family were dropped. A later analysis removed 600 or so highly shared, low-generation-probability nucleotide sequences to deal with suspected cross-contamination and a sequencing artifact. A later analysis calculated a clonal expansion index for each public chain from normalized within-repertoire ranks of inferred template counts. In a later analysis, generation probabilities were computed with a VDJ recombination model fitted to out-of-frame rearrangements, and the resulting probabilities were checked against IGoR. Hypergeometric tests were used in a later analysis to score TCR-TCR, TCR-HLA and TCR-CMV co-occurrence, with a repertoire-size bias correction applied to the TCR pairs. In a later analysis, false discovery rates were estimated by permuting HLA or CMV assignments 20 times. In a later analysis, co-occurring TCRs were grouped using DBSCAN, and TCRdist sequence similarity was added for clustering within HLA-allele-positive subsets. Repertoires with fewer than 30,000 or more than 120,000 public chains were left out of co-occurrence clustering, as were about 5 repertoires with anomalous nucleotide sharing. TCRdb re-hosts the immuneACCESS table, in-frame sequences only. Its copies lack some clones; in the studies checked, an unresolved V gene accounts for under half of them, and the cause for the rest is not known. Clone size and V and J calls were adopted from that table, with D and trimming inferred from the DNA. Here the sample has tens of thousands of clones; around 79% occur a single time. The top ten clonotypes cover roughly 14% of the sample.

Germline trimming amounts to 0 bases on V and 2 bases on J, with 6 as the count of junction bases outside the gene matches. Counted from cysteine to phenylalanine, this CDR3 has 16 amino acids. Of the read, only the CDR3 DNA is kept; its 48 bases are in frame from base 1. The CDR1 and CDR2 encoded by the germline V gene are ENHRY and SYGVKD. Concerning this clone itself: No antigen is known for it. No quality values exist for individual bases; no much larger clone is one base distant.

The cohort was made up of 666 healthy bone marrow donors. At the time of sampling, all cohort members were nominally healthy, though unrecorded immune exposures were likely present. The donor tested CMV seropositive, placing the donor among the approximately 290 seropositive members of the cohort. A peripheral blood sample was provided by each donor, and peripheral blood mononuclear cells were used for TCR beta sequencing. Genomic DNA was extracted from the blood cell samples with the Qiagen DNeasy Blood Extraction Kit. The sequence was obtained from a woman aged 40-49 years in good health and CMV-seropositive. This sequence uses TRBV10-3 and TRBJ1-1; 7 central bases correspond to TRBD1. The sequenced sample was PBMCs. The bases are TGTGCCATCAGTGAGTCGCTCACAGGGGTCAACACTGAAGCTTTCTTT. Its amino acids are CAISESLTGVNTEAFF.